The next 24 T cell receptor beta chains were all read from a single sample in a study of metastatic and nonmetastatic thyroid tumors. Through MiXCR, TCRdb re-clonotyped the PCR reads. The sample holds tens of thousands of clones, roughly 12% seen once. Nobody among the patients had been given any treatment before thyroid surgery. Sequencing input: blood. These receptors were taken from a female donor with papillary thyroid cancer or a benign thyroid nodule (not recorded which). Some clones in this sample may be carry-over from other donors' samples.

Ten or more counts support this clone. DNA of the CDR3: TGCGCCAGCAGCCAAAGGGGACGGACAGTTACCGGGGAGCTGTTTTTT. Amino acid sequence: CASSQRGRTVTGELFF. The chain recombines TRBV4-3 with TRBJ2-2, with a possible D match to TRBD1 (6 bases). Trimming stripped 2 bases from V and 5 bases from J, with 15 bases between. The CDR3 runs 16 residues. Germline values: CDR1 LGHNA, CDR2 YSLEER.

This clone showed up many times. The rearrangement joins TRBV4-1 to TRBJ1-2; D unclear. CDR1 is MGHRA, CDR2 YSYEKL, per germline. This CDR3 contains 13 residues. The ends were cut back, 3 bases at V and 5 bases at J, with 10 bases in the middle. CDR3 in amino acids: CASSQEILYGYTF. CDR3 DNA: TGCGCCAGCAGCCAGGAGATCCTTTATGGCTACACCTTC.

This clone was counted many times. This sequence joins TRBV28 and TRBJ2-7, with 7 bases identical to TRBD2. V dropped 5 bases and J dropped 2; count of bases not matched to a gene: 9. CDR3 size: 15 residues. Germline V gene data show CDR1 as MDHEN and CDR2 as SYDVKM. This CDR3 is CASSPRPGTTYEQYF. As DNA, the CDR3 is TGTGCCAGCAGTCCACGGCCTGGGACTACCTACGAGCAGTACTTC.

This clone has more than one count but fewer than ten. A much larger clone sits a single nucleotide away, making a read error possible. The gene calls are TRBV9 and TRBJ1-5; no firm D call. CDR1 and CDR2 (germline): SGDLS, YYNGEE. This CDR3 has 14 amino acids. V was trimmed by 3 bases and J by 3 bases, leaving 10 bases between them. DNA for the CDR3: TGTGCCAGCAGCGCCCCGGGGTCCAATCAGCCCCAGCATTTT. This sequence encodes CASSAPGSNQPQHF.

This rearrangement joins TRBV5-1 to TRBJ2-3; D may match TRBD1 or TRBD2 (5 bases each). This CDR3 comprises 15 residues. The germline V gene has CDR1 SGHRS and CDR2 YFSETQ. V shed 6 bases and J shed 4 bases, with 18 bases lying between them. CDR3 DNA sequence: TGCGCCAGCATCCCCATAGCGCGAGGGGCAGATACGCAGTATTTT. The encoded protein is CASIPIARGADTQYF.

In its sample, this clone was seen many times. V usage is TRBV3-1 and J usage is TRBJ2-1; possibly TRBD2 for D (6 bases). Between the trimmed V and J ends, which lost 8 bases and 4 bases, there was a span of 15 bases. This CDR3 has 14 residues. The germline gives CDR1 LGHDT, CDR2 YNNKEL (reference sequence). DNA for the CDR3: TGTGCCAGCTCGGGCGGGGACGATTACAATGAGCAGTTCTTC. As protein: CASSGGDDYNEQFF.

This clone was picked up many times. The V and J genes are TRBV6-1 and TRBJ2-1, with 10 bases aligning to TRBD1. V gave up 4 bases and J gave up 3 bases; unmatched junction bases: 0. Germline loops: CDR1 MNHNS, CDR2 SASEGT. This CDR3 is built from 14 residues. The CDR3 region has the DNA TGTGCCAGCAGTGGGACAGGGGGCTACAATGAGCAGTTCTTC. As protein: CASSGTGGYNEQFF.

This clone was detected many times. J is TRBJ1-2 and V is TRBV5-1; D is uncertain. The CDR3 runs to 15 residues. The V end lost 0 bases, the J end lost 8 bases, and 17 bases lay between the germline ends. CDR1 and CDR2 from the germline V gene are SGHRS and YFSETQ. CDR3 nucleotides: TGCGCCAGCAGCTTGGAGGGCAGGTCCCTCGGGGGCTACACCTTC. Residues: CASSLEGRSLGGYTF.

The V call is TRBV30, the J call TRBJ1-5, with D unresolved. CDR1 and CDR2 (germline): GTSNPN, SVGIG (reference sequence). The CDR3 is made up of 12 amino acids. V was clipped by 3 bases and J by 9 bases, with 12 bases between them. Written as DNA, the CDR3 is TGTGCCTGGAGCAGTAGGGTTGGGCCCCAGCATTTT. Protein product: CAWSSRVGPQHF.

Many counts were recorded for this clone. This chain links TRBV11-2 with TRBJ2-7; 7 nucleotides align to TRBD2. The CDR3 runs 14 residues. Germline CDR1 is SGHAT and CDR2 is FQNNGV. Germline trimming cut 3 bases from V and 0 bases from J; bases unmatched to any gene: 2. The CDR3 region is CASSLGGLSYEQYF. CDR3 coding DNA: TGTGCCAGCAGCTTGGGAGGGCTCTCCTACGAGCAGTACTTC.

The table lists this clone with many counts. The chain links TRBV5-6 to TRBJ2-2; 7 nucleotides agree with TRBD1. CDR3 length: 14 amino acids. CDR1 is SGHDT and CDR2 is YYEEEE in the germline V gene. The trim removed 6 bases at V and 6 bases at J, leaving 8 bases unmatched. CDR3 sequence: CASILDRVPGELFF. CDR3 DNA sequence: TGTGCCAGCATTCTAGACAGGGTCCCCGGGGAGCTGTTTTTT. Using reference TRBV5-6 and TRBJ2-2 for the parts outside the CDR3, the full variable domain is DAGVTQSPTHLIKTRGQQVTLRCSPKSGHDTVSWYQQALGQGPQFIFQYYEEEERQRGNFPDRFSGHQFPNYSSELNVNALLLGDSALYLCASILDRVPGELFFGEGSRLTVL.

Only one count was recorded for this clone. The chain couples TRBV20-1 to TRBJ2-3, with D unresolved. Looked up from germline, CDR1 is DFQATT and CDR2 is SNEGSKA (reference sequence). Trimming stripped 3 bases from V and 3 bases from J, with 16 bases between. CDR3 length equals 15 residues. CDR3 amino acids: CSARSIAAGTDTQYF. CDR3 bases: TGCAGTGCTAGGTCCATAGCCGCTGGTACAGATACGCAGTATTTT.

CDR3 DNA sequence: TGTGCCAGCAGTTTAGCGGGAGAGATTTCCGCTGTGTACGAGCAGTACTTC. It specifies CASSLAGEISAVYEQYF. The chain carries TRBV28 and TRBJ2-7; 7 bases are shared with TRBD2. CDR1 and CDR2 (germline): MDHEN, SYDVKM. Trimming removed 2 bases from V and 4 bases from J; junction bases left unmatched: 14. The CDR3 covers 17 residues. The full variable domain, its missing parts supplied by reference TRBV28 and TRBJ2-7, is DVKVTQSSRYLVKRTGEKVFLECVQDMDHENMFWYRQDPGLGLRLIYFSYDVKMKEKGDIPEGYSVSREKKERFSLILESASTNQTSMYLCASSLAGEISAVYEQYFGPGTRLTVT.

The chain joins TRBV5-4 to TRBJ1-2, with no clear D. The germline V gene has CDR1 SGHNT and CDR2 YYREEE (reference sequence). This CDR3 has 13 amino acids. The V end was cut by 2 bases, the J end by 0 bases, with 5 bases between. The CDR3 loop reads CASSLRTNYGYTF. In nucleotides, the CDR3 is TGTGCCAGCAGCTTACGGACTAACTATGGCTACACCTTC. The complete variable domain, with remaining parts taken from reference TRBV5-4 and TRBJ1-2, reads ETGVTQSPTHLIKTRGQQVTLRCSSQSGHNTVSWYQQALGQGPQFIFQYYREEENGRGNFPPRFSGLQFPNYSSELNVNALELDDSALYLCASSLRTNYGYTFGSGTRLTVV.

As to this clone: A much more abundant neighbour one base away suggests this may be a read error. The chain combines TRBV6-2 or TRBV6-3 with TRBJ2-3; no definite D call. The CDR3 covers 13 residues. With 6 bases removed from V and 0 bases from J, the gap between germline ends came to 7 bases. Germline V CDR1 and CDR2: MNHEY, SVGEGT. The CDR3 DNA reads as TGTGCCAGCAGAGAGAGTAGCACAGATACGCAGTATTTT. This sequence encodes CASRESSTDTQYF.

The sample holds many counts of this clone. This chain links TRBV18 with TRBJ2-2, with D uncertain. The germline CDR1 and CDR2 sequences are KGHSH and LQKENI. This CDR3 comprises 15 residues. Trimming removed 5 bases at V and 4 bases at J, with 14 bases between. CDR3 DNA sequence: TGTGCCAGCTCAGCTACTTCGATCGGCACCGGGGAGCTGTTTTTT. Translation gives CASSATSIGTGELFF.

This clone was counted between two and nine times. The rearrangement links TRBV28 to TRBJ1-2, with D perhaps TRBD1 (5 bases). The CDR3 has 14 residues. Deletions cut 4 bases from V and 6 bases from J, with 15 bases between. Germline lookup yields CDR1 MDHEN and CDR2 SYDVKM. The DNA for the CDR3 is TGTGCCAGCAGTTCCTCGGGGGACGAGGATGGCTACACCTTC. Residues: CASSSSGDEDGYTF.

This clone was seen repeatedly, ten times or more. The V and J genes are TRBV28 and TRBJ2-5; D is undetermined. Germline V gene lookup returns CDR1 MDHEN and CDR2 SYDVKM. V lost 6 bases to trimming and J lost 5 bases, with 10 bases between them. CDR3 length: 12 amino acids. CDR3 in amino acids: CASSYSRETQYF. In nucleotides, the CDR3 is TGTGCCAGCAGCTATAGCCGGGAGACCCAGTACTTC.

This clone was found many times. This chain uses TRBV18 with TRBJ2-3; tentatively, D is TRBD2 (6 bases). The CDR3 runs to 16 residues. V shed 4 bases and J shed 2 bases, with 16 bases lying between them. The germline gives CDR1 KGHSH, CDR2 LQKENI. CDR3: CASSLGTPPFTDTQYF. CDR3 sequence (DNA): TGTGCCAGCTCACTGGGGACTCCTCCCTTCACAGATACGCAGTATTTT.

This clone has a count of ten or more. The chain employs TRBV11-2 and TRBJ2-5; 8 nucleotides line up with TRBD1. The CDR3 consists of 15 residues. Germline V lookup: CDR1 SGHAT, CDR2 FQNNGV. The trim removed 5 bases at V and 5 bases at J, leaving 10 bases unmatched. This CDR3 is CASSLIQGARETQYF. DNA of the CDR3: TGTGCCAGCAGCCTAATTCAGGGGGCTCGGGAGACCCAGTACTTC.

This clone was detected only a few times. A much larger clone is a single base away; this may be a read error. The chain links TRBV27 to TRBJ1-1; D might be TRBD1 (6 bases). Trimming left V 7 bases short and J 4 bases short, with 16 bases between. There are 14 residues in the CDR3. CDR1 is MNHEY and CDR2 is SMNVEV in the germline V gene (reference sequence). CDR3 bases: TGTGCCAGCAAACTAGGGGGGGGGAGCACTGAAGCTTTCTTT. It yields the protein CASKLGGGSTEAFF.

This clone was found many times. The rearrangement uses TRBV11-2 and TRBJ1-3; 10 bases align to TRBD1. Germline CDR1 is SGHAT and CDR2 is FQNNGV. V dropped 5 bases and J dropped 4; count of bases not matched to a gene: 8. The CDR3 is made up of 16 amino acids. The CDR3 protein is CASSLRDRGAGNTIYF. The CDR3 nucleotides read TGTGCCAGCAGCCTCCGGGACAGGGGTGCCGGAAACACCATATATTTT.

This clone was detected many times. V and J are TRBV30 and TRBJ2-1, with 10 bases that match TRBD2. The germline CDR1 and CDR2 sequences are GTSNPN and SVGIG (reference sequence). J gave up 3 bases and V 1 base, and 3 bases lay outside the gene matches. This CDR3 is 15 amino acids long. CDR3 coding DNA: TGTGCCTGGAGTGAGAGCGGGAGGGACTACAATGAGCAGTTCTTC. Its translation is CAWSESGRDYNEQFF.

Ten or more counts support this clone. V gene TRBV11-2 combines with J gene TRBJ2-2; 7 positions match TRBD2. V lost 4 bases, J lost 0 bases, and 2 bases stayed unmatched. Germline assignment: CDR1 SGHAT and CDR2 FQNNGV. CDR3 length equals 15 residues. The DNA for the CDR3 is TGTGCCAGCAGCTACACTAGCGCGAACACCGGGGAGCTGTTTTTT. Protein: CASSYTSANTGELFF.